One sample yielded the 9 T cell receptor beta chains listed below, sequenced in a study of regulatory T cells in long-lasting Graves disease. As for time point: newly diagnosed GD, antithyroid drugs for less than 3 months. PBMC-extracted RNA yielded the TCR library. Libraries of TCR beta came from iRepertoire HTBI primers plus Arm-PCR of CDR3 regions. MiXCR, applied by TCRdb to the multiplex PCR reads, yields one record per CDR3 protein. Among 350,000 to 450,000 distinct CDR3 sequences listed, 16% were seen once. These records were also assigned to another study, of T cells in Graves' hyperthyroidism and ophthalmopathy.

The sequencing used peripheral blood mononuclear cells (PBMCs), collected at new diagnosis, from a patient treated with antithyroid drugs. All receptors come from a middle-aged man with Graves disease.

Note on this clonotype: This clone may be a read error of a much larger clone one base away. The rearrangement uses TRBV7-8 and TRBJ2-5; perhaps TRBD2 as D (5 bases). Germline V gives CDR1 SGHVS, CDR2 FQNEAQ. The V and J ends lost 2 bases and 2 bases respectively, with 15 bases between them. The CDR3 has 16 residues. CDR3: CASSLSRVGGQETQYF. CDR3 nucleotides: TGTGCCAGCAGCTTATCGCGCGTAGGAGGTCAAGAGACCCAGTACTTC.

J is TRBJ1-1 and V is TRBV5-8; TRBD1 aligns across 7 bases. V was clipped by 4 bases and J by 6 bases; unmatched bases: 6. The CDR3 loop spans 13 amino acids. Germline CDR1 is SGHTS and CDR2 is YDEGEE. The CDR3 DNA is TGTGCCAGCAGCCTACAGGGGAGCGCTGAAGCTTTCTTT. This encodes CASSLQGSAEAFF.

This clonotype showed up many times. The rearrangement joins TRBV5-1 to TRBJ1-1; D gene ambiguous. Trimming took 4 bases from V and 1 from J, leaving 11 bases between them. Germline loops: CDR1 SGHRS, CDR2 YFSETQ. This CDR3 comprises 14 residues. The CDR3 DNA is TGCGCCAGCAGCCCACTACAGAGGAACACTGAAGCTTTCTTT. Translating it yields CASSPLQRNTEAFF.

This clonotype was found many times. The J gene is TRBJ2-3, the V gene TRBV20-1; D uncertain. Trimming stripped 6 bases from V and 14 bases from J, with 21 bases between. The CDR3 loop spans 12 amino acids. Germline V gives CDR1 DFQATT, CDR2 SNEGSKA (reference sequence). The CDR3 sequence: CSAYGDHEIRYF. The CDR3 region has the DNA TGCAGTGCCTACGGCGACCACGAAATAAGGTATTTT.

The chain combines TRBV28 with TRBJ1-3, with unresolved D. V gave up 6 bases and J gave up 2 bases, with 17 bases separating them. This CDR3 has 16 residues. Germline V gives CDR1 MDHEN, CDR2 SYDVKM. The CDR3 reads CASSSPGGLPGNTIYF. DNA for the CDR3: TGTGCCAGCAGCTCCCCGGGAGGGCTACCTGGAAACACCATATATTTT. The whole variable domain, filled in from reference TRBV28 and TRBJ1-3, reads DVKVTQSSRYLVKRTGEKVFLECVQDMDHENMFWYRQDPGLGLRLIYFSYDVKMKEKGDIPEGYSVSREKKERFSLILESASTNQTSMYLCASSSPGGLPGNTIYFGEGSWLTVV.

On this clonotype: This may be a read error, as it is one base from a much larger clone. This sequence joins TRBV6-1 and TRBJ2-3; D is possibly TRBD2 (5 bases). Deletions cut 7 bases from V and 2 bases from J, with 16 bases between. There are 15 residues in the CDR3. Germline CDR1 is MNHNS and CDR2 is SASEGT. The CDR3 DNA is TGTGCCAGCACCGCAGCGGTGGTACCCACAGATACGCAGTATTTT. It translates to CASTAAVVPTDTQYF.

This clonotype was detected many times. The CDR3, as DNA: TGTGCCAGCAGGCCCGGGACAAGCACAGATACGCAGTATTTT. It is translated as CASRPGTSTDTQYF. V is TRBV6-1 and J is TRBJ2-3; possible D gene TRBD1, 6 bases. Germline V gene lookup returns CDR1 MNHNS and CDR2 SASEGT. The V end lost 6 bases, the J end lost 0 bases, and 10 bases lay between the germline ends. CDR3 length: 14 residues.

This clonotype was seen many times. The chain couples TRBV28 to TRBJ1-1, with 11 nucleotides matching TRBD1. The junction had 13 bases not matched to a gene; V was cut back by 8 bases and J by 5 bases. Germline-derived CDR1 and CDR2 are MDHEN and SYDVKM. There are 16 residues in the CDR3. This CDR3 is CASPSTGTGGWTEAFF. The CDR3 DNA reads as TGTGCCAGCCCATCGACCGGGACAGGGGGGTGGACTGAAGCTTTCTTT.

This clonotype was seen at least ten times. The chain employs TRBV5-1 and TRBJ1-5; 7 bases map to TRBD1. Germline CDR1 SGHRS, CDR2 YFSETQ. V lost 2 bases, J lost 6 bases, and 8 bases stayed unmatched. The CDR3 totals 15 residues. The CDR3: CASSFGQGEGQPQHF. The DNA of the CDR3 is TGCGCCAGCAGCTTTGGCCAGGGGGAAGGTCAGCCCCAGCATTTT.